Below are 18 T cell receptor beta chains sequenced from a single sample in a study of Ad26.COV2.S vaccination and SARS-CoV-2 variants. The data were produced by immunoSEQ multiplex PCR, yet TCRdb's version contains in-frame clones alone and is incomplete. The profile shows 300,000 to 400,000 clones, around 89% of them singletons. This sample's treatment: some 19 received Ad26.COV2.S at low or high dose, single or two shots; five or six received placebo; per-sample allocation not given. Sampling was done on day 63 after the first vaccine or placebo injection. Sequenced material: peripheral blood, taken in a trial of Ad26.COV2.S vaccine versus placebo. The source of these receptors is a person between 18 and 65 years old who received the Ad26.COV2.S COVID-19 vaccine or a placebo.

V is TRBV18 and J is TRBJ2-1, with 14 bases identical to TRBD2. J was trimmed by 5 bases and V by 6 bases; bases with no gene match: 6. The germline gives CDR1 KGHSH, CDR2 LQKENI. There are 16 residues in the CDR3. The CDR3 bases are TGTGCCAGCTCGCGAGGGACTAGCGGGAGTCACAATGAGCAGTTCTTC. It yields the protein CASSRGTSGSHNEQFF.

The rearrangement joins TRBV6-1 to TRBJ2-4, with D hard to call. This CDR3 spans 11 amino acids. The germline CDR1 and CDR2 sequences are MNHNS and SASEGT. V lost 2 bases and J 10 bases, leaving 6 bases between the germline ends. The CDR3 DNA sequence: TGTGCCAGCAGTGAACTAGAAATTCAGTACTTC. Translation gives CASSELEIQYF.

The chain couples TRBV18 to TRBJ1-2; D ambiguous. Trimming stripped 1 base from V and 0 bases from J, with 6 bases between. The CDR3 is made up of 14 amino acids. Germline V CDR1 and CDR2: KGHSH, LQKENI. The CDR3 nucleotides are TGTGCCAGCTCACCACTTGAATCTAACTATGGCTACACCTTC. Translated: CASSPLESNYGYTF.

This clone was counted once. The chain recombines TRBV5-1 with TRBJ2-3, with 7 positions matching TRBD2. V lost 4 bases to trimming and J lost 6 bases; unmatched junction nucleotides: 11. There are 15 residues in the CDR3. Germline V gene data show CDR1 as SGHRS and CDR2 as YFSETQ. Here the CDR3 DNA reads TGCGCCAGCAGCGATATTAAGAGGGAGGGGGATACGCAGTATTTT. Protein sequence: CASSDIKREGDTQYF. Full variable domain (outside the CDR3, taken from reference TRBV5-1 and TRBJ2-3): KAGVTQTPRYLIKTRGQQVTLSCSPISGHRSVSWYQQTPGQGLQFLFEYFSETQRNKGNFPGRFSGRQFSNSRSEMNVSTLELGDSALYLCASSDIKREGDTQYFGPGTRLTVL.

Notes on this clone: Other nucleotide sequences in the sample specify the same CDR3. The DNA of the CDR3 is TGTGCCAGCAGCTTAGATGGGGACAATGAGCAGTTCTTC. As protein: CASSLDGDNEQFF. The chain has TRBV11-2 and TRBJ2-1; no clear D gene. CDR3 length: 13 amino acids. The V end lost 0 bases, the J end lost 5 bases, and 5 bases lay between the germline ends. Germline V gene lookup returns CDR1 SGHAT and CDR2 FQNNGV.

The chain couples TRBV9 to TRBJ1-2; 10 bases fit TRBD1. The germline V gene has CDR1 SGDLS and CDR2 YYNGEE. J gave up 7 bases and V 6 bases, and 6 bases lay outside the gene matches. The CDR3 runs 13 residues. The CDR3 region has the DNA TGTGCCAGCACGGGGACAGGGGCCCGTGGCTACACCTTC. As protein: CASTGTGARGYTF.

The rearrangement joins TRBV19 to TRBJ2-6; 10 positions match TRBD1. J lost 3 bases, V lost 9 bases, and 8 bases had no gene match. The CDR3 is 16 residues long. Germline loops: CDR1 LNHDA, CDR2 SQIVND (reference sequence). CDR3 bases: TGTGCCAGCCGGGACAGGGGAAGGGATGGGGCCAACGTCCTGACTTTC. Its protein is CASRDRGRDGANVLTF.

Only a few counts were recorded for this clone. The V and J genes are TRBV2 and TRBJ2-1, with 10 bases lining up with TRBD2. This CDR3 region has 14 residues. Germline V gives CDR1 SNHLY, CDR2 FYNNEI. V lost 7 bases, J lost 4 bases, and 4 bases stayed unmatched. The CDR3 loop reads CASNGLAVYNEQFF. The CDR3 DNA reads TGTGCCAGCAACGGACTAGCGGTATACAATGAGCAGTTCTTC.

The rearrangement joins TRBV6-5 to TRBJ2-5; the match to TRBD1 covers 8 bases. V was clipped by 5 bases and J by 4 bases; unmatched bases: 3. CDR3 size: 13 residues. Germline-derived CDR1 and CDR2 are MNHEY and SVGAGI. CDR3 sequence reads: CASSQDRAETQYF. The CDR3 DNA sequence: TGTGCCAGCAGTCAGGACAGGGCAGAGACCCAGTACTTC.

The gene calls are TRBV11-2 and TRBJ2-7; weak D call: TRBD1 (5 bases). V shed 3 bases and J shed 0 bases, with 9 bases lying between them. There are 14 residues in the CDR3. Germline V gene sequence: CDR1 SGHAT, CDR2 FQNNGV. In DNA form, the CDR3 reads TGTGCCAGCAGCTTCAACAGGTACTCCTACGAGCAGTACTTC. The encoded protein is CASSFNRYSYEQYF.

V gene TRBV7-9 combines with J gene TRBJ2-7; D may be TRBD1 (6 bases). V was cut by 7 bases and J by 3 bases, with 28 bases left in between. Germline V gene sequence: CDR1 SEHNR, CDR2 FQNEAQ (reference sequence). The CDR3 length is 18 residues. For the CDR3, the DNA is TGTGCCAGCACCAGCCTCCGAAACACAGGGTTGGGCCTCTACGAGCAGTACTTC. It yields the protein CASTSLRNTGLGLYEQYF.

The V and J genes are TRBV6-5 and TRBJ2-1, with 7 bases aligning to TRBD2. The V gene's germline CDR1 is MNHEY and CDR2 SVGAGI. The CDR3 is made up of 14 amino acids. J was trimmed by 5 bases and V by 4 bases; bases with no gene match: 5. CDR3 sequence: CASSSEGGNNEQFF. The CDR3 DNA is TGTGCCAGCAGTTCCGAGGGAGGGAACAATGAGCAGTTCTTC.

The chain is built from TRBV28 and TRBJ2-2; a possible D gene is TRBD2 (6 bases). CDR3 length: 15 residues. Trimming cost V 7 bases and J 1 base, with 13 bases left between them. Germline-derived CDR1 and CDR2 are MDHEN and SYDVKM. The CDR3 is CASNRRGGNTGELFF. The DNA of the CDR3 is TGTGCCAGCAATCGGCGGGGCGGGAACACCGGGGAGCTGTTTTTT.

V and J are TRBV19 and TRBJ1-3; D gene unclear. Trimming stripped 1 base from V and 0 bases from J, with 13 bases between. Germline V gene lookup returns CDR1 LNHDA and CDR2 SQIVND (reference sequence). CDR3 size: 17 residues. Here the CDR3 DNA reads TGTGCCAGTAGTATAGCGGGCACAAGAAGCTCTGGAAACACCATATATTTT. This sequence encodes CASSIAGTRSSGNTIYF.

This sequence joins TRBV6-5 and TRBJ1-2, with TRBD1 as a possible D gene (6 bases). CDR1 and CDR2 (germline): MNHEY, SVGAGI. The V end lost 0 bases, the J end lost 4 bases, and 9 bases lay between the germline ends. The CDR3 is 14 amino acids. The CDR3, as DNA: TGTGCCAGCAGTTACTCTCGGACAGTCTATGGCTACACCTTC. Its protein product is CASSYSRTVYGYTF.

This clone was seen once. The genes are TRBV28 and TRBJ1-6, with D maybe TRBD1 (5 bases). With 6 bases removed from V and 7 bases from J, the gap between germline ends came to 10 bases. Germline V gene data show CDR1 as MDHEN and CDR2 as SYDVKM. CDR3 length: 13 amino acids. Here the CDR3 DNA reads TGTGCCAGCAGGGGCAGGGCCAATTCACCCCTCCACTTT. Translation: CASRGRANSPLHF.

This clone was observed a handful of times. J is TRBJ2-3 and V is TRBV11-2; possible D gene TRBD1, 6 bases. The CDR3 is 14 residues long. Trimming pared 1 base from V and 4 bases from J, leaving 9 bases between. CDR1 is SGHAT, CDR2 FQNNGV, per germline. CDR3 coding DNA: TGTGCCAGCAGCTTAGTTGGGGGCGCAGATACGCAGTATTTT. Amino acids: CASSLVGGADTQYF. The full variable domain, with the rest looked up from reference TRBV11-2 and TRBJ2-3, is EAGVAQSPRYKIIEKRQSVAFWCNPISGHATLYWYQQILGQGPKLLIQFQNNGVVDDSQLPKDRFSAERLKGVDSTLKIQPAKLEDSAVYLCASSLVGGADTQYFGPGTRLTVL.

The chain carries TRBV11-2 and TRBJ2-2; 8 bases map to TRBD2. The CDR3 runs 15 residues. Germline assignment: CDR1 SGHAT and CDR2 FQNNGV. J was trimmed by 4 bases and V by 5 bases; bases with no gene match: 6. CDR3 in DNA: TGTGCCAGCAGCGTTAGCGGGGTCCGCACCGGGGAGCTGTTTTTT. Protein: CASSVSGVRTGELFF.